This TCR beta chain stems from a study of shared clonotypes between healthy human individuals. Terminally differentiated effector memory CD45RA+ cells were left out of the naive CD8 fraction, which was CD45RO-negative and positively selected for CCR7. Concerning this clone itself: In the same sample, other DNA sequences code for this CDR3.

The CDR3 is made up of 11 amino acids. Deletions cut 4 bases from V and 7 bases from J, with 5 bases between. Germline V CDR1 and CDR2: MNHEY, SMNVEV (reference sequence). Assay used: immunoSEQ multiplex PCR; TCRdb lists only in-frame clones, some missing. The sample has around 2,000,000 clones; 85% to 95% are singletons. This receptor was taken from a man aged 18 to 30 in good health. Some clones in this sample may be carry-over from other donors' samples. Sequenced: naive CD8+ T cells from PBMCs. This sequence joins TRBV27 and TRBJ2-1; D is unresolved. In DNA form, the CDR3 reads TGTGCCAGCAGTTACGGGAATGAGCAGTTCTTC. Translation gives CASSYGNEQFF.